What follows are 25 T cell receptor beta chains derived from one specimen sequenced in a study of blood T cell repertoires in COVID-19. The repertoire was sequenced with immunoSEQ multiplex PCR; TCRdb's copy has only in-frame clones and lacks some. The sample has approximately 67,000 clones, 85% to 90% seen once. The sequencing input was peripheral blood. These receptors were collected from a man aged 50-59 years with active COVID-19.

The chain employs TRBV6-5 and TRBJ1-6, with a tentative D call TRBD1 (6 bases). CDR3 length equals 13 residues. Germline loops: CDR1 MNHEY, CDR2 SVGAGI. V was pared by 4 bases and J by 6 bases, with 7 bases between. The CDR3 region is CASSSGVNSPLHF. The CDR3 coding sequence is TGTGCCAGCAGTTCAGGGGTTAATTCACCCCTCCACTTT.

The J gene is TRBJ1-1, the V gene TRBV7-8, with D uncertain. In germline, CDR1 is SGHVS, CDR2 FQNEAQ. The CDR3 is 13 amino acids. V lost 8 bases and J 5 bases, leaving 15 bases between the germline ends. DNA for the CDR3: TGTGCCAGCGTCCCAAAAGGGAGAACTGAAGCTTTCTTT. Translated: CASVPKGRTEAFF.

V usage is TRBV6-2 or TRBV6-3 and J usage is TRBJ2-1; 8 bases are shared with TRBD2. Unmatched junction bases numbered 18, after V lost 4 bases and J lost 10 bases. There are 17 residues in the CDR3. Germline CDR1 MNHEY, CDR2 SVGEGT. CDR3 DNA sequence: TGTGCCAGCAGTTTTCCCCCGACACATAGCGGGGTCAGGGAGCAGTTCTTC. It is translated as CASSFPPTHSGVREQFF.

The chain carries TRBV6-1 and TRBJ1-1, with a possible D match to TRBD1 (6 bases). The CDR3 length is 14 residues. Per the germline V gene, CDR1 is MNHNS and CDR2 is SASEGT. V lost 0 bases and J lost 5, with 10 bases in between. DNA of the CDR3: TGTGCCAGCAGTGAAGCGGGGGGGCGGACTGAAGCTTTCTTT. Translating it yields CASSEAGGRTEAFF.

This clone came up once. The rearrangement uses TRBV10-3 and TRBJ2-3; 10 nucleotides align to TRBD1. This CDR3 region has 15 residues. Germline CDR1 and CDR2: ENHRY and SYGVKD. V shed 4 bases, J shed 1 base, and the junction held 2 bases outside the gene matches. CDR3 region: CAISGGTGGTDTQYF. Written as DNA, the CDR3 is TGTGCCATCAGTGGTGGGACAGGGGGCACAGATACGCAGTATTTT.

The chain uses TRBV11-2 and TRBJ2-2, with D possibly matching TRBD2 (6 bases). V lost 5 bases, J lost 4 bases, and 23 bases lay in between. The germline gives CDR1 SGHAT, CDR2 FQNNGV. The CDR3 is 18 amino acids. DNA of the CDR3: TGTGCCAGCAGCCCTACCTTAAGGAGGGTCCAGGCCACCGGGGAGCTGTTTTTT. This encodes CASSPTLRRVQATGELFF.

The V and J genes are TRBV30 and TRBJ1-1; the D is unclear. CDR3 length: 13 amino acids. Germline V gene sequence: CDR1 GTSNPN, CDR2 SVGIG (reference sequence). V lost 3 bases and J 4 bases, leaving 12 bases between the germline ends. As DNA, the CDR3 is TGTGCCTGGAGGGAGGGAAGTTTCACTGAAGCTTTCTTT. Amino acid sequence: CAWREGSFTEAFF.

CDR3 in DNA: TGCGCCAGCAGCCAAGATATGAGCGGGGCTGTTTCCTACGAGCAGTACTTC. Residues: CASSQDMSGAVSYEQYF. J is TRBJ2-7 and V is TRBV4-1; 7 nucleotides agree with TRBD2. V shed 0 bases and J 1 base; nucleotides not matched to a gene: 9. The CDR3 is 17 amino acids. Germline CDR1 is MGHRA and CDR2 is YSYEKL.

The V call is TRBV28, the J call TRBJ1-2; tentative D call: TRBD1 (6 bases). V lost 6 bases, J lost 2 bases, and 19 bases lay in between. Germline V gene lookup returns CDR1 MDHEN and CDR2 SYDVKM. The CDR3 runs 16 residues. The CDR3 DNA follows: TGTGCCAGCAGCGGCGGCGGGGGAGGACAGAACTATGGCTACACCTTC. Its protein product is CASSGGGGGQNYGYTF.

This sequence joins TRBV7-9 and TRBJ1-4; D may be TRBD1 (6 bases). CDR1 is SEHNR and CDR2 is FQNEAQ in the germline V gene (reference sequence). Trimming stripped 4 bases from V and 0 bases from J, with 15 bases between. The CDR3 spans 17 residues. The chain's CDR3 is CASSSGAGAATNEKLFF. The CDR3 DNA follows: TGTGCCAGCAGCTCCGGGGCAGGGGCAGCAACTAATGAAAAACTGTTTTTT.

The rearrangement links TRBV10-3 to TRBJ2-1, with 11 bases matching TRBD2. CDR3 length equals 14 residues. Trimming at V came to 4 bases and at J to 4 bases, leaving 0 bases not matched to a gene. Germline V gene sequence: CDR1 ENHRY, CDR2 SYGVKD. This CDR3 reads CAISASGRYNEQFF. CDR3 DNA: TGTGCCATCAGTGCTAGCGGGAGGTACAATGAGCAGTTCTTC.

The chain employs TRBV14 and TRBJ2-7; D may be TRBD1 (6 bases). CDR1 and CDR2 (germline): SGHDN, FVKESK. The ends were cut back, 4 bases at V and 5 bases at J, with 12 bases in the middle. This CDR3 contains 13 residues. CDR3 region: CASSPLQGDEQYF. CDR3 nucleotide sequence: TGTGCCAGCAGCCCTTTACAGGGCGACGAGCAGTACTTC.

This chain links TRBV21-1 with TRBJ2-7; the table gives TRBD1 as D, unverified against the DNA. TRBV21-1 is classified as a pseudogene. There are 15 residues in the CDR3. CDR3 DNA: TGTGCCAGCATATTCCGACAGTTGACCCTCTACGAGCAGTACTTC. This gives the protein CASIFRQLTLYEQYF.

This chain uses TRBV7-9 with TRBJ1-1; D is possibly TRBD1 (5 bases). The CDR3 extends over 14 amino acids. Per germline, CDR1 SEHNR and CDR2 FQNEAQ (reference sequence). V dropped 4 bases and J dropped 6 bases, with 15 bases sitting between them. CDR3 amino acids: CASSSTTWGPEAFF. Written as DNA, the CDR3 is TGTGCCAGCAGCTCGACAACCTGGGGCCCTGAAGCTTTCTTT.

The gene calls are TRBV5-6 and TRBJ1-1, with a weak D call TRBD1 (6 bases). Between the trimmed V and J ends, which lost 4 bases and 5 bases, there was a span of 21 bases. This CDR3 has 16 amino acids. CDR1 and CDR2 from the germline V gene are SGHDT and YYEEEE. CDR3 in DNA: TGTGCCAGCAGCGAGTATACAGGGCCGAGTGGGACTGAAGCTTTCTTT. Encoded protein: CASSEYTGPSGTEAFF.

V is TRBV7-6 and J is TRBJ2-1; TRBD2 is a possible D gene (6 bases). V was shortened by 5 bases and J by 2 bases, with 13 bases between the two germline ends. Germline V gives CDR1 SGHVS, CDR2 FNYEAQ. This CDR3 is built from 15 residues. As DNA, the CDR3 is TGTGCCAGCAGCCCCGAAGGCGGGACCTACAATGAGCAGTTCTTC. It encodes CASSPEGGTYNEQFF.

CDR3 sequence (DNA): TGTGCCAGCAGCTCAGAAGCCAAAAACATTCAGTACTTC. Translating gives CASSSEAKNIQYF. The gene calls are TRBV11-1 and TRBJ2-4; D ambiguous. Germline assignment: CDR1 SGHAT and CDR2 FQDESV (reference sequence). CDR3 length: 13 amino acids. Between the trimmed V and J ends, which lost 4 bases and 0 bases, there was a span of 4 bases.

This chain connects TRBV19 to TRBJ1-5; no definite D call. The ends were cut back, 9 bases at V and 3 bases at J, with 12 bases in the middle. Germline V gives CDR1 LNHDA, CDR2 SQIVND (reference sequence). This CDR3 spans 13 amino acids. CDR3 nucleotide sequence: TGTGCCAGCCGGGATTCTAACAATCAGCCCCAGCATTTT. As protein: CASRDSNNQPQHF.

The chain has TRBV15 and TRBJ2-7, with D tentatively TRBD2 (5 bases). CDR1 is LNHNV, CDR2 YYDKDF, per germline (reference sequence). There are 14 residues in the CDR3. Between the trimmed V and J ends, which lost 0 bases and 3 bases, there was a span of 9 bases. CDR3 DNA: TGTGCCACCAGCAGAGATCCAGGAGGCTACGAGCAGTACTTC. Protein product: CATSRDPGGYEQYF.

J is TRBJ1-5 and V is TRBV15; 7 nucleotides match TRBD1. This CDR3 is built from 14 residues. Looked up from germline, CDR1 is LNHNV and CDR2 is YYDKDF (reference sequence). The ends lost 4 bases at V and 4 bases at J; junction bases unmatched: 4. The CDR3 loop reads CATSTDRANQPQHF. The CDR3 DNA reads as TGTGCCACCAGCACAGACAGGGCGAATCAGCCCCAGCATTTT.

V gene TRBV2 combines with J gene TRBJ1-3; tentatively, D is TRBD1 (6 bases). CDR3 length: 19 residues. Trimming cost V 2 bases and J 0 bases, with 20 bases left between them. Looked up from germline, CDR1 is SNHLY and CDR2 is FYNNEI. CDR3 protein: CASSEWPGRTGYSGNTIYF. Written as DNA, the CDR3 is TGTGCCAGCAGTGAATGGCCAGGACGTACAGGGTACTCTGGAAACACCATATATTTT. Full variable domain (rest looked up from reference TRBV2 and TRBJ1-3): EPEVTQTPSHQVTQMGQEVILRCVPISNHLYFYWYRQILGQKVEFLVSFYNNEISEKSEIFDDQFSVERPDGSNFTLKIRSTKLEDSAMYFCASSEWPGRTGYSGNTIYFGEGSWLTVV.

The chain carries TRBV27 and TRBJ2-5, with 9 bases aligning to TRBD2. Per germline, CDR1 MNHEY and CDR2 SMNVEV (reference sequence). The junction had 4 bases not matched to a gene; V was cut back by 3 bases and J by 5 bases. The CDR3 consists of 14 residues. CDR3 nucleotide sequence: TGTGCCAGCAGTTTTAGCGGGAGATTTGAGACCCAGTACTTC. It is translated as CASSFSGRFETQYF.

The chain employs TRBV12-5 and TRBJ2-7; possible D gene TRBD1, 6 bases. The germline CDR1 and CDR2 sequences are LGHNT and FRNRAP. V was clipped by 1 base and J by 6 bases, with 16 bases between them. The CDR3 totals 15 residues. The CDR3 sequence: CASGLGGYRVVEQYF. The DNA for the CDR3 is TGTGCTAGTGGTTTGGGGGGATACAGGGTTGTCGAGCAGTACTTC.

This sequence joins TRBV9 and TRBJ2-1; 10 nucleotides match TRBD2. The CDR3 runs 15 residues. Trimming took 4 bases from V and 13 from J; bases not matched to a gene: 14. Germline V gene sequence: CDR1 SGDLS, CDR2 YYNGEE. The CDR3 sequence is CASSPIAGGGLNQFF. The CDR3 DNA follows: TGTGCCAGCAGCCCCATAGCGGGAGGAGGCTTAAATCAGTTCTTC.

This chain connects TRBV30 to TRBJ1-1; D is ambiguous. Germline V lookup: CDR1 GTSNPN, CDR2 SVGIG (reference sequence). Between the trimmed V and J ends, which lost 0 bases and 1 base, there was a span of 18 bases. The CDR3 covers 17 residues. DNA of the CDR3: TGTGCCTGGAGTGTATACTGGATTGGGCCTGCGAACACTGAAGCTTTCTTT. Translated, it gives CAWSVYWIGPANTEAFF.